The clone carrying this TCR beta chain was counted ten times or more. This entry is derived from a study of regulatory T cells in long-lasting Graves disease. Specified time point: newly diagnosed GD, antithyroid drugs for less than 3 months. The authors made the TCR library using RNA they extracted from PBMCs. Researchers made TCR beta libraries by using iRepertoire HTBI primers and running Arm-PCR on CDR3 regions. MiXCR was run by TCRdb on the multiplex PCR reads, yielding one entry per CDR3 protein. The repertoire has 580,000 or so distinct CDR3 sequences, roughly 15% of them found once; the top ten carry 12%. Per germline, CDR1 SGHTA and CDR2 FQGTGA. The CDR3 covers 15 residues. Trimming shortened V by 6 bases and J by 4 bases, and 16 bases separated the two germline ends. The sample was also linked to a second study, of T cells in Graves' hyperthyroidism and ophthalmopathy.

J is TRBJ2-1 and V is TRBV7-3; D tentatively fits TRBD1 or TRBD2 (5 bases each). The TCR comes from a man aged 18 to 29 with Graves disease. The source was peripheral blood mononuclear cells (PBMCs), collected at new diagnosis, from a patient treated with antithyroid drugs. The CDR3 region is CASSVGDVRYNEQFF. The CDR3 nucleotides are TGTGCCAGCAGTGTCGGGGACGTCCGGTACAATGAGCAGTTCTTC.